This TCR beta chain was sequenced during a study of immune heterogeneity within non-small cell lung tumors. Study-wide results and limits: Higher local tumor mutational burden went with moderately higher local T-cell clonality, R about 0.36. Alongside site-unique high-frequency clones, identical dominant CDR3 beta clonotypes recurred across tumor sites within a patient.

For each sample, template was around 600 ng of bulk tumor genomic DNA. Multiple widely separated biopsies were taken from each primary tumor at surgery. Untreated, newly diagnosed non-small cell lung cancer patients underwent curative surgery. With V trimmed by 7 bases and J by 3 bases, 8 bases remained unmatched. The CDR3 runs to 15 residues. Per germline, CDR1 MDHEN and CDR2 SYDVKM. Turning to this clonotype: Its specificity is not known.

TCR beta CDR3 was amplified by multiplex PCR using 32 V and 13 J primers. TCRdb called the multiplex PCR reads again in MiXCR, with one record for every CDR3 protein. The sample has more than 9,000 distinct CDR3 sequences, about 31% seen once. Sample: lung tumor tissue. J is TRBJ2-2 and V is TRBV28; TRBD1 matches 7 bases. The source is a woman aged 50 to 60 with non-small cell lung cancer. The CDR3 here is CASKLGGLYTGELFF. Written as DNA, the CDR3 is TGTGCCAGCAAATTAGGGGGCCTGTACACCGGGGAGCTGTTTTTT.